Listed below are T cell receptor beta chains from one sample, sequenced in a study of T cells after posttransplantation cyclophosphamide. Here immunoSEQ multiplex PCR was the method, and the copy in TCRdb shows in-frame clones only, minus some. The sample contains tens of thousands of clones, none of them singletons. The material sequenced was PBMCs. Receptors originate from a man aged 40-50 years in good health, CMV-negative, and a related stem cell transplant donor. The CDR3 runs from the conserved cysteine through the conserved F or W. Fields, in order: clone size, V gene, D gene, J gene, CDR3 DNA, CDR3 protein. The D gene is left open where the match is weak. Rows may omit the clone size; those that give it use once, few, many or a size class.

few	TRBV6-5	NA	TRBJ2-5	TGTGCCAGCAGTTACTCTATTCCGGGGGGCGGGGAGACCCAGTACTTC	CASSYSIPGGGETQYF
NA	TRBV9	TRBD2	TRBJ2-1	TGTGCCAGCAGCGTAGGGAAGCGGACTAGCGGGTCCTACAATGAGCAGTTCTTC	CASSVGKRTSGSYNEQFF
many	TRBV19	TRBD2	TRBJ2-1	TGTGCCAGTAGTACTCTAGCGGGAGGAGACTCCTACAATGAGCAGTTCTTC	CASSTLAGGDSYNEQFF
many	TRBV19	NA	TRBJ2-6	TGTGCCAGTAGTACACTTTCGGGAAGTATGAAAGCCAACGTCCTGACTTTC	CASSTLSGSMKANVLTF
many	TRBV19	NA	TRBJ1-1	TGTGCCAGTAGTGGGTATCGGGGAGTGAACACTGAAGCTTTCTTT	CASSGYRGVNTEAFF
few	TRBV29-1	TRBD1	TRBJ2-5	TGCAGCGTAGACCCGGGACAGGGGGCTGGCGAGACCCAGTACTTC	CSVDPGQGAGETQYF
many	TRBV18	TRBD1	TRBJ1-4	TGTGCCAGCTCACCCGGGACAGGGGGCGCCAATCCAACTAATGAAAAACTGTTTTTT	CASSPGTGGANPTNEKLFF
few	TRBV29-1	NA	TRBJ2-1	TGCAGCGTTGAGCTGGGGAGCTCCTACAATGAGCAGTTCTTC	CSVELGSSYNEQFF
many	TRBV7-2	TRBD2	TRBJ2-1	TGTGCCAGCAGCTTAGACTCGGCTAGCGGGAGCAATGAGCAGTTCTTC	CASSLDSASGSNEQFF
few	TRBV14	TRBD2	TRBJ2-7	TGTGCCAGCAGCCAAGGAATTCTGGCGGGGGGGACCTACGAGCAGTACTTC	CASSQGILAGGTYEQYF
many	TRBV5-1	TRBD1	TRBJ1-2	TGCGCCAGCAGCCCCTCAGGGGGCTATGGCTACACCTTC	CASSPSGGYGYTF
NA	TRBV7-9	NA	TRBJ2-3	TGTGCCAGCAGCCCGGGAGCGGCGGCTACCACAGATACGCAGTATTTT	CASSPGAAATTDTQYF
NA	TRBV25-1	NA	TRBJ1-1	TGTGCCAGCAGTCGGCCGGGGAACACTGAAGCTTTCTTT	CASSRPGNTEAFF
many	TRBV29-1	TRBD1	TRBJ1-1	TGCAGCGTTGAGACAGGGATGAACACTGAAGCTTTCTTT	CSVETGMNTEAFF
many	TRBV4-3	NA	TRBJ2-4	TGCGCCAGCAGCCAAACCCTAGGGGGAAACATTCAGTACTTC	CASSQTLGGNIQYF
many	TRBV9	NA	TRBJ2-1	TGTGCCAGCAGCGTAGCGCAGGGGAATGAGCAGTTCTTC	CASSVAQGNEQFF
many	TRBV6-6	NA	TRBJ2-2	TGTGCCAGCAGGGATCAGGCGTTGAACACCGGGGAGCTGTTTTTT	CASRDQALNTGELFF
many	TRBV11-2	TRBD2	TRBJ2-2	TGTGCCAGCAGCTCCCAAGCGGGGGCCGGGGAGCTGTTTTTT	CASSSQAGAGELFF
many	TRBV10-3	TRBD2	TRBJ2-1	TGTGCCATCAGTGAGTCGAACGGGGGGGGAGAGCAGTTCTTC	CAISESNGGGEQFF
many	TRBV7-3	TRBD2	TRBJ2-2	TGTGCCAGCAGCCTCGCGGGGGACACCGGGGAGCTGTTTTTT	CASSLAGDTGELFF
few	TRBV6-5	NA	TRBJ2-7	TGTGCCAGCAGTTACTCGAGCCAGGGGTCCTACGAGCAGTACTTC	CASSYSSQGSYEQYF
many	TRBV7-3	NA	TRBJ1-1	TGTGCCAGCAGCTTAGACGGACAGAATGAAGCTTTCTTT	CASSLDGQNEAFF
few	TRBV2	TRBD1	TRBJ1-1	TGTGCCAGCAGTGATGAAGAGGGACAGGGAAACCTATACTTCATGAACACTGAAGCTTTCTTT	CASSDEEGQGNLYFMNTEAFF
many	TRBV9	TRBD1	TRBJ1-5	TGTGCCAGCAGCGCCGACAGGGATCAGCCCCAGCATTTT	CASSADRDQPQHF
few	TRBV27	TRBD2	TRBJ2-1	TGTGCCAGCAGTGCGCTAGCGGGAGCGGGGTACAATGAGCAGTTCTTC	CASSALAGAGYNEQFF
many	TRBV19	NA	TRBJ1-3	TGTGCCAGTAGTTTCCGCGGCAGCAGCTCTGGAAACACCATATATTTT	CASSFRGSSSGNTIYF
many	TRBV2	NA	TRBJ1-3	TGTGCCAGCAGGGGAGTGTGGGAAGATGGAAACACCATATATTTT	CASRGVWEDGNTIYF
many	TRBV19	TRBD2	TRBJ2-2	TGTGCCAGTAGTCTCGGGGGGCTAGCGGGTTTGACCGGGGAGCTGTTTTTT	CASSLGGLAGLTGELFF
many	TRBV13	TRBD1	TRBJ1-1	TGTGCCAGCAGCCTCCGGGACTTACTAGGGACAGCCGCCAACACTGAAGCTTTCTTT	CASSLRDLLGTAANTEAFF
NA	TRBV28	NA	TRBJ2-3	TGTGCCAGCAGTTTATTCGGTACAGCTAGCACAGATACGCAGTATTTT	CASSLFGTASTDTQYF
many	TRBV19	TRBD1	TRBJ2-3	TGTGCCAGTAGTGTTTCCGGGACAGGGGCCCTAGATACGCAGTATTTT	CASSVSGTGALDTQYF
many	TRBV20-1	NA	TRBJ2-5	TGCAGTGCTAGAGCAGGAGGGACCCAGTACTTC	CSARAGGTQYF
NA	TRBV7-2	TRBD1	TRBJ2-1	TGTGCCAGCAGCTTTGACAGGGGGTCCTACAATGAGCAGTTCTTC	CASSFDRGSYNEQFF
many	TRBV14	TRBD1	TRBJ2-2	TGTGCCAGCAGCCGAAAGGGACAGTCTAACACCGGGGAGCTGTTTTTT	CASSRKGQSNTGELFF
many	TRBV5-1	TRBD1	TRBJ1-2	TGCGCCAGCAGCCCGGAGGGACAGGGATCCCTCTATGGCTACACCTTC	CASSPEGQGSLYGYTF
many	TRBV12-5	TRBD1	TRBJ1-1	TGTGCTAGTGGCCCCGGACAGGGTAGGGACACTGAAGCTTTCTTT	CASGPGQGRDTEAFF
many	TRBV7-9	TRBD2	TRBJ2-1	TGTGCCAGCAGCAACCTGGGGGTAGCGGGACACAATGAGCAGTTCTTC	CASSNLGVAGHNEQFF